One sample yielded the 30 T cell receptor beta chains listed below, sequenced in a study of cytomegalovirus exposure and HLA in healthy donors. In the PCR, 60 Vbeta and 13 Jbeta primers were used. The table came from immunoSEQ multiplex PCR; TCRdb's copy has only in-frame clones and leaves some out. The top ten hold around 2.6% of the sample, which has 200,000 to 250,000 clones, 55% to 75% seen once. The specimen was PBMCs. All receptors come from a middle-aged man in good health and CMV-seropositive.

This chain uses TRBV11-2 with TRBJ2-1; D may be TRBD2 (5 bases). Per germline, CDR1 SGHAT and CDR2 FQNNGV. Trimming removed 1 base from V and 4 bases from J, with 14 bases in between. The CDR3 is made up of 16 amino acids. The CDR3 DNA reads TGTGCCAGCAGCTTAGGATTTGGGTCGGGATACAATGAGCAGTTCTTC. Encoded protein: CASSLGFGSGYNEQFF.

This clone ranks as medium-sized. The rearrangement uses TRBV7-2 and TRBJ2-7; weak D call: TRBD2 (5 bases). CDR1 and CDR2 (germline): SGHTA, FQGNSA. Trimming left V 5 bases short and J 2 bases short, with 10 bases between. There are 13 residues in the CDR3. The CDR3: CASSPRGTYEQYF. CDR3 in DNA: TGTGCCAGCAGCCCCCGAGGGACCTACGAGCAGTACTTC.

This chain joins TRBV9 and TRBJ2-3; no definite D call. In germline, CDR1 is SGDLS, CDR2 YYNGEE. V lost 5 bases and J 6 bases, leaving 19 bases between the germline ends. The CDR3 totals 15 residues. The CDR3 DNA follows: TGTGCCAGCAGTCGGAAGACATTCGATTCCGATACGCAGTATTTT. Translating it yields CASSRKTFDSDTQYF.

The chain links TRBV12-5 to TRBJ1-5; D gene uncertain. Per germline, CDR1 LGHNT and CDR2 FRNRAP. V was shortened by 0 bases and J by 1 base, with 13 bases between the two germline ends. The CDR3 is 17 amino acids. DNA of the CDR3: TGTGCTAGTGGTTTGGTAGTAAATAGTTTAAGCAATCAGCCCCAGCATTTT. Amino acids: CASGLVVNSLSNQPQHF.

The chain employs TRBV11-3 and TRBJ2-3; D is possibly TRBD2 (5 bases). The CDR3 runs 15 residues. The germline V gene has CDR1 SGHNT and CDR2 YENEEA. V lost 3 bases and J 4 bases, leaving 14 bases between the germline ends. The CDR3 sequence is CASSLRAGSSDTQYF. The DNA for the CDR3 is TGTGCCAGCAGCTTGAGGGCAGGCTCATCAGATACGCAGTATTTT.

There are a few counts of this clone. CDR3 sequence reads: CASSMGQLNQPQHF. The CDR3 DNA reads TGTGCCAGTAGTATGGGACAGTTGAATCAGCCCCAGCATTTT. V usage is TRBV19 and J usage is TRBJ1-5; 7 nucleotides agree with TRBD1. CDR3 size: 14 residues. Trimming took 3 bases from V and 4 from J; bases not matched to a gene: 3. Per germline, CDR1 LNHDA and CDR2 SQIVND (reference sequence).

This rearrangement joins TRBV5-1 to TRBJ1-1; 8 nucleotides match TRBD1. There are 15 residues in the CDR3. V lost 4 bases to trimming and J lost 1 base; unmatched junction nucleotides: 6. The germline gives CDR1 SGHRS, CDR2 YFSETQ. CDR3 protein: CASSRSGTGNTEAFF. DNA of the CDR3: TGCGCCAGCAGCAGGTCCGGGACAGGGAACACTGAAGCTTTCTTT.

CDR3 sequence (DNA): TGTGCCAGCAGTGTCTCTGGAGGGGGACTAGCGGGGGATACGCAGTATTTT. The encoded protein is CASSVSGGGLAGDTQYF. V usage is TRBV25-1 and J usage is TRBJ2-3; 13 bases map to TRBD2. Unmatched junction bases numbered 10, after V lost 4 bases and J lost 6 bases. Germline V lookup: CDR1 MGHDK, CDR2 SYGVNS. This CDR3 has 17 amino acids.

This chain joins TRBV28 and TRBJ2-7, with 7 bases aligning to TRBD1. CDR3 length: 14 residues. The trim removed 7 bases at V and 0 bases at J, leaving 6 bases unmatched. Per the germline V gene, CDR1 is MDHEN and CDR2 is SYDVKM. The CDR3 spells CASTPDRTSYEQYF. CDR3 bases: TGTGCCAGCACCCCGGACAGGACCTCCTACGAGCAGTACTTC.

The V call is TRBV5-1, the J call TRBJ2-6; D possibly corresponds to TRBD1 (5 bases). The CDR3 is 18 residues long. Germline lookup yields CDR1 SGHRS and CDR2 YFSETQ. Trimming took 0 bases from V and 4 from J, leaving 17 bases between them. The CDR3 region is CASSLAQGAYSGANVLTF. CDR3 DNA sequence: TGCGCCAGCAGCTTGGCCCAAGGGGCCTATAGCGGGGCCAACGTCCTGACTTTC.

V usage is TRBV6-1 and J usage is TRBJ1-2; 12 positions match TRBD1. CDR3 length: 16 residues. V dropped 2 bases and J dropped 6; count of bases not matched to a gene: 7. CDR1 is MNHNS and CDR2 is SASEGT in the germline V gene. CDR3 bases: TGTGCCAGCAGTGAACTCCGGGACAGGGGGCACAATGGCTACACCTTC. Protein sequence: CASSELRDRGHNGYTF.

Turning to this clone: A junction boundary mismatches the germline segment, possibly from a read error. This chain uses TRBV7-9 with TRBJ2-3; the D gene is possibly TRBD2 (5 bases). CDR3 length equals 12 residues. The germline V gene has CDR1 SEHNR and CDR2 FQNEAQ (reference sequence). CDR3 coding DNA: TGTTCCAGCAGCCCCGGCGGGGATACGCAGTATTTT. It specifies CSSSPGGDTQYF. The full variable domain, rest sourced from reference TRBV7-9 and TRBJ2-3, is DTGVSQNPRHKITKRGQNVTFRCDPISEHNRLYWYRQTLGQGPEFLTYFQNEAQLEKSRLLSDRFSAERPKGSFSTLEIQRTEQGDSAMYLCSSSPGGDTQYFGPGTRLTVL.

In this sample, this clone turned up a few times. The genes are TRBV27 and TRBJ2-7; tentatively, D is TRBD2 (5 bases). V dropped 3 bases and J dropped 5 bases, with 17 bases sitting between them. This CDR3 contains 15 residues. Germline V CDR1 and CDR2: MNHEY, SMNVEV (reference sequence). CDR3 residues: CASSFKLGSRDEQYF. CDR3 DNA sequence: TGTGCCAGCAGTTTCAAACTAGGCTCACGCGACGAGCAGTACTTC.

V and J are TRBV5-1 and TRBJ1-1; 7 bases line up with TRBD1. Looked up from germline, CDR1 is SGHRS and CDR2 is YFSETQ. The CDR3 has 14 residues. With 4 bases clipped from V and 1 base from J, the junction kept 4 bases outside the gene matches. CDR3 sequence (DNA): TGCGCCAGCAGCCCAGGGGGAGCGAACACTGAAGCTTTCTTT. Translation gives CASSPGGANTEAFF. Full variable domain (missing parts from reference TRBV5-1 and TRBJ1-1): KAGVTQTPRYLIKTRGQQVTLSCSPISGHRSVSWYQQTPGQGLQFLFEYFSETQRNKGNFPGRFSGRQFSNSRSEMNVSTLELGDSALYLCASSPGGANTEAFFGQGTRLTVV.

This clone came up a few times. The chain combines TRBV19 with TRBJ1-6; 8 bases are a match to TRBD1. Looked up from germline, CDR1 is LNHDA and CDR2 is SQIVND (reference sequence). V was pared by 6 bases and J by 0 bases, with 7 bases of the junction left unmatched. The CDR3 has 17 residues. The CDR3, as DNA: TGTGCCAGTAGCCCCGGACAGGGAAGCTCCTATAATTCACCCCTCCACTTT. It encodes CASSPGQGSSYNSPLHF.

The chain's CDR3 is CASSFGGAPYGYTF. In DNA form, the CDR3 reads TGTGCCAGCAGTTTTGGGGGGGCACCCTATGGCTACACCTTC. The chain has TRBV28 and TRBJ1-2; a possible D gene is TRBD1 (6 bases). Looked up from germline, CDR1 is MDHEN and CDR2 is SYDVKM. Trimming removed 3 bases at V and 4 bases at J, with 12 bases between. The CDR3 sequence is 14 residues long.

In its sample, this clone was seen a few times. The rearrangement joins TRBV5-4 to TRBJ1-1; 8 bases are a match to TRBD1. The CDR3 runs 14 residues. Trimming cost V 3 bases and J 4 bases; bases outside gene matches: 5. Germline V gene data show CDR1 as SGHNT and CDR2 as YYREEE (reference sequence). In DNA, the CDR3 is TGTGCCAGCAGCTCCCGGGACAGGATCACTGAAGCTTTCTTT. As protein: CASSSRDRITEAFF.

The rearrangement joins TRBV19 to TRBJ1-4; 11 bases agree with TRBD1. J lost 3 bases, V lost 3 bases, and 3 bases had no gene match. CDR1 and CDR2 (germline): LNHDA, SQIVND (reference sequence). The CDR3 consists of 16 residues. The CDR3 DNA is TGTGCCAGTAGTATTCAGGGACAGGGGGCTAATGAAAAACTGTTTTTT. Translated, it gives CASSIQGQGANEKLFF.

The rearrangement links TRBV2 to TRBJ2-5; possible D gene TRBD2, 5 bases. The V gene's germline CDR1 is SNHLY and CDR2 FYNNEI. With 2 bases removed from V and 3 bases from J, the gap between germline ends came to 13 bases. This CDR3 comprises 15 residues. CDR3 DNA: TGTGCCAGCAGTGAAATCCGGGGTGGTAAAGAGACCCAGTACTTC. It is translated as CASSEIRGGKETQYF.

CDR3 residues: CASSPRTGGDYGYTF. The CDR3 nucleotides read TGTGCCAGCAGCCCTAGGACAGGGGGGGACTATGGCTACACCTTC. The rearrangement links TRBV7-2 to TRBJ1-2; 10 bases align to TRBD1. This CDR3 region has 15 residues. Germline CDR1 SGHTA, CDR2 FQGNSA. Trimming removed 5 bases from V and 3 bases from J; junction bases left unmatched: 6.

The CDR3 DNA sequence: TGTGCCAGCACTTTCTCCTCCGGGGCAGGGGGGACCGGGGAGCTGTTTTTT. Its translation: CASTFSSGAGGTGELFF. The chain employs TRBV27 and TRBJ2-2, with D perhaps TRBD1 (7 bases). Germline-derived CDR1 and CDR2 are MNHEY and SMNVEV (reference sequence). The CDR3 extends over 17 amino acids. V dropped 7 bases and J dropped 5 bases, with 23 bases sitting between them.

This clone was recorded only once. The chain combines TRBV21-1 with TRBJ2-4; the table's D call, TRBD2, has no DNA check behind it. TRBV21-1 counts as a pseudogene. This CDR3 contains 18 residues. Here the CDR3 DNA reads TGTGCCAGCAGCAAAACCTCGCCTAGGGAGGTAACGCGTGACATTCAGTACTTC. Its protein product is CASSKTSPREVTRDIQYF.

This CDR3 reads CASSDGRRGANEKLFF. In nucleotides, the CDR3 is TGTGCCAGCAGTGACGGGAGGAGGGGTGCTAATGAAAAACTGTTTTTT. V is TRBV25-1 and J is TRBJ1-4, with a tentative D call TRBD1 (5 bases). Per germline, CDR1 MGHDK and CDR2 SYGVNS. The CDR3 is 16 amino acids. The V and J ends lost 3 bases and 3 bases respectively, with 14 bases between them. Drawing the rest from reference TRBV25-1 and TRBJ1-4, the complete variable domain is EADIYQTPRYLVIGTGKKITLECSQTMGHDKMYWYQQDPGMELHLIHYSYGVNSTEKGDLSSESTVSRIRTEHFPLTLESARPSHTSQYLCASSDGRRGANEKLFFGSGTQLSVL.

V gene TRBV25-1 combines with J gene TRBJ2-7; the match to TRBD1 covers 7 bases. The junction had 11 bases not matched to a gene; V was cut back by 4 bases and J by 2 bases. Germline CDR1 is MGHDK and CDR2 is SYGVNS. There are 16 residues in the CDR3. The CDR3 here is CASSAAPGQTTYEQYF. CDR3 nucleotide sequence: TGTGCCAGCAGTGCGGCCCCGGGACAGACGACCTACGAGCAGTACTTC.

This clone has more than one count but fewer than ten. The V gene is TRBV2, the J gene TRBJ1-4; D may be TRBD1 (5 bases). CDR1 is SNHLY and CDR2 is FYNNEI in the germline V gene. Trimming shortened V by 10 bases and J by 3 bases, and 15 bases separated the two germline ends. CDR3 length: 14 amino acids. The CDR3 DNA is TGTGCCACCAGAGCGGGGGTGGCTAATGAAAAACTGTTTTTT. It is translated as CATRAGVANEKLFF.

This sequence joins TRBV2 and TRBJ2-7, with 13 bases lining up with TRBD2. Germline V gene data show CDR1 as SNHLY and CDR2 as FYNNEI. This CDR3 has 15 residues. V dropped 7 bases and J dropped 3; count of bases not matched to a gene: 6. The CDR3 protein is CASISRLAGGYEQYF. DNA of the CDR3: TGTGCCAGCATTTCCAGACTAGCGGGGGGCTACGAGCAGTACTTC.

This clone showed up just a few times. The rearrangement links TRBV5-6 to TRBJ1-1, with 7 bases aligning to TRBD1. This CDR3 is 16 amino acids long. Germline V gene lookup returns CDR1 SGHDT and CDR2 YYEEEE. The J segment lost 8 bases and the V segment lost 1 base, leaving 14 bases of the junction unmatched. The CDR3 region is CASSLPDRILPREAFF. Here the CDR3 DNA reads TGTGCCAGCAGCTTGCCGGACAGGATATTACCAAGGGAAGCTTTCTTT.

This clone turned up a few times. The chain links TRBV6-5 to TRBJ2-7; D may be TRBD2 (5 bases). Germline V CDR1 and CDR2: MNHEY, SVGAGI. The CDR3 covers 15 residues. V was trimmed by 8 bases and J by 3 bases, leaving 20 bases between them. The CDR3 is CASGKGRASDYEQYF. The CDR3 coding sequence is TGTGCCAGCGGAAAAGGGAGAGCAAGTGACTACGAGCAGTACTTC.

The chain uses TRBV15 and TRBJ2-1; D unresolved. The germline V and J ends were trimmed by 0 bases and 9 bases, with 12 bases remaining between them. CDR3 length equals 14 residues. Germline values: CDR1 LNHNV, CDR2 YYDKDF (reference sequence). The CDR3 DNA sequence: TGTGCCACCAGCAGAGACTCAAGTCGGAGTGAGCAGTTCTTC. Amino acids: CATSRDSSRSEQFF.

This chain links TRBV27 with TRBJ1-5, with 7 bases matching TRBD1. The CDR3 consists of 15 residues. Germline V gene sequence: CDR1 MNHEY, CDR2 SMNVEV (reference sequence). J was trimmed by 1 base and V by 2 bases; bases with no gene match: 2. Here the CDR3 DNA reads TGTGCCAGCAGTTTAACAGGGGTGAGCAATCAGCCCCAGCATTTT. Encoded protein: CASSLTGVSNQPQHF.